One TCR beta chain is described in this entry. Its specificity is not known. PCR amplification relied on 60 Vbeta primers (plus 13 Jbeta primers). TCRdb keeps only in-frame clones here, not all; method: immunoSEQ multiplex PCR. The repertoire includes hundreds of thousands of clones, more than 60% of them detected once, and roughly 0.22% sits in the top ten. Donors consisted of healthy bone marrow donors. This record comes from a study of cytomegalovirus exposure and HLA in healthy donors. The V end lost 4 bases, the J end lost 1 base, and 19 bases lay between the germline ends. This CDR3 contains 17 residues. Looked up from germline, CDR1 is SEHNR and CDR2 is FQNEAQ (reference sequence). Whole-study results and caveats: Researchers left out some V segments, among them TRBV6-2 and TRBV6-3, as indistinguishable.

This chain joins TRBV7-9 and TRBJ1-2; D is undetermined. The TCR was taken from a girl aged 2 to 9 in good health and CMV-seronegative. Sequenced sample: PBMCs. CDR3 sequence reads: CASSSTKFGSNNYGYTF. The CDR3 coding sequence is TGTGCCAGCAGCTCGACCAAATTCGGTAGCAATAACTATGGCTACACCTTC. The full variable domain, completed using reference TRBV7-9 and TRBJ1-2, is DTGVSQNPRHKITKRGQNVTFRCDPISEHNRLYWYRQTLGQGPEFLTYFQNEAQLEKSRLLSDRFSAERPKGSFSTLEIQRTEQGDSAMYLCASSSTKFGSNNYGYTFGSGTRLTVV.